Below, 15 T cell receptor beta chains from the same sample are listed, as sequenced in a study of cytomegalovirus exposure and HLA in healthy donors. PCR was performed using 60 Vbeta and 13 Jbeta primers. Libraries were prepared by immunoSEQ multiplex PCR; TCRdb keeps only in-frame clonotypes and omits some of them. Here the sample spans 100,000 to 150,000 clones, about 81% being singletons. The sequenced sample was PBMCs. These TCRs come from a middle-aged woman in good health and CMV-seropositive.

This chain joins TRBV14 and TRBJ1-1; D remains unclear. This CDR3 contains 15 residues. The V and J ends lost 1 base and 3 bases respectively, with 12 bases between them. Germline CDR1 SGHDN, CDR2 FVKESK. The CDR3 loop is CASSQGGGIDTEAFF. CDR3 sequence (DNA): TGTGCCAGCAGCCAAGGAGGAGGGATTGACACTGAAGCTTTCTTT.

The chain couples TRBV6-5 to TRBJ2-3; 11 bases match TRBD2. CDR1 and CDR2 (germline): MNHEY, SVGAGI. The CDR3 runs to 15 residues. V lost 2 bases and J lost 7; bases outside the gene matches: 5. The CDR3 loop is CASSYGLAGGYTQYF. CDR3 in DNA: TGTGCCAGCAGTTACGGACTAGCGGGCGGATATACGCAGTATTTT.

The chain uses TRBV7-2 and TRBJ2-1; no clear D. The germline V gene has CDR1 SGHTA and CDR2 FQGNSA. V dropped 1 base and J dropped 2 bases, with 9 bases sitting between them. This CDR3 has 15 residues. In DNA, the CDR3 is TGTGCCAGCAGCTTAGAGAGTTTCCCCTACAATGAGCAGTTCTTC. Translation gives CASSLESFPYNEQFF.

The chain is built from TRBV2 and TRBJ1-5, with 11 bases fitting TRBD1. The CDR3 is 18 amino acids. Germline V gene lookup returns CDR1 SNHLY and CDR2 FYNNEI. Germline trimming cut 5 bases from V and 2 bases from J; bases unmatched to any gene: 11. The CDR3 is CASSYGTGGFSGNQPQHF. CDR3 nucleotide sequence: TGTGCCAGCAGTTACGGGACAGGGGGATTTTCCGGCAATCAGCCCCAGCATTTT.

The chain recombines TRBV19 with TRBJ2-1; 9 bases line up with TRBD2. CDR3 length: 15 amino acids. Germline CDR1 LNHDA, CDR2 SQIVND (reference sequence). The ends lost 3 bases at V and 6 bases at J; junction bases unmatched: 6. In nucleotides, the CDR3 is TGTGCCAGTAGTATGAGGCTAGCGGGACCCAATGAGCAGTTCTTC. Amino acids: CASSMRLAGPNEQFF.

V gene TRBV9 combines with J gene TRBJ1-4; D not certain. This CDR3 has 15 residues. Germline V lookup: CDR1 SGDLS, CDR2 YYNGEE. V was pared by 0 bases and J by 8 bases, with 14 bases between. CDR3 protein: CASSVDPGSREKLFF. CDR3 DNA: TGTGCCAGCAGCGTAGATCCGGGATCACGCGAAAAACTGTTTTTT.

The chain has TRBV18 and TRBJ2-7, with 9 bases lining up with TRBD2. The CDR3 is 14 amino acids. CDR1 and CDR2 (germline): KGHSH, LQKENI. Losses at the gene ends were 3 bases for V and 4 bases for J; bases not matched to a gene: 4. CDR3 amino acids: CASSPGGGAYEQYF. The CDR3 DNA is TGTGCCAGCTCACCGGGCGGGGGGGCATACGAGCAGTACTTC.

The chain couples TRBV5-1 to TRBJ1-5; D is ambiguous. Trimming pared 1 base from V and 4 bases from J, leaving 12 bases between. The CDR3 spans 15 residues. The germline CDR1 and CDR2 sequences are SGHRS and YFSETQ. CDR3 in amino acids: CASSLTGNGNQPQHF. DNA of the CDR3: TGCGCCAGCAGCTTGACGGGTAATGGGAATCAGCCCCAGCATTTT. The entire variable domain, with the rest obtained from reference TRBV5-1 and TRBJ1-5, is as follows: KAGVTQTPRYLIKTRGQQVTLSCSPISGHRSVSWYQQTPGQGLQFLFEYFSETQRNKGNFPGRFSGRQFSNSRSEMNVSTLELGDSALYLCASSLTGNGNQPQHFGDGTRLSIL.

The rearrangement links TRBV7-2 to TRBJ2-5; 9 nucleotides match TRBD1. The CDR3 runs 14 residues. V gave up 1 base and J gave up 3 bases; unmatched junction bases: 0. Germline V CDR1 and CDR2: SGHTA, FQGNSA. The CDR3 loop reads CASSLGQGEETQYF. The CDR3 nucleotides read TGTGCCAGCAGCTTAGGACAGGGGGAAGAGACCCAGTACTTC. The full variable domain, with the rest looked up from reference TRBV7-2 and TRBJ2-5, is GAGVSQSPSNKVTEKGKDVELRCDPISGHTALYWYRQSLGQGLEFLIYFQGNSAPDKSGLPSDRFSAERTGGSVSTLTIQRTQQEDSAVYLCASSLGQGEETQYFGPGTRLLVL.

The rearrangement uses TRBV2 and TRBJ2-5; 7 bases map to TRBD1. With V trimmed by 5 bases and J by 1 base, 4 bases remained unmatched. From germline, CDR1 is SNHLY and CDR2 FYNNEI. The CDR3 is made up of 14 amino acids. The CDR3 DNA follows: TGTGCCAGCAGTAAGGGACAGTCCCAAGAGACCCAGTACTTC. Its protein product is CASSKGQSQETQYF.

The chain recombines TRBV28 with TRBJ2-5; 14 positions match TRBD2. Germline lookup yields CDR1 MDHEN and CDR2 SYDVKM. The CDR3 is made up of 19 amino acids. The ends lost 5 bases at V and 3 bases at J; junction bases unmatched: 14. The CDR3 DNA reads as TGTGCCAGCAGTCTCCCGTTTAGGTTGACTAGCGGGAGGGAAGAGACCCAGTACTTC. Translating it yields CASSLPFRLTSGREETQYF.

The V and J genes are TRBV7-6 and TRBJ2-2, with a possible D match to TRBD2 (5 bases). The germline V gene encodes CDR1 SGHVS and CDR2 FNYEAQ. The CDR3 is made up of 18 amino acids. The ends were cut back, 2 bases at V and 1 base at J, with 17 bases in the middle. DNA of the CDR3: TGTGCCAGCAGCTTACGGGATGTTACGATCCGGAACACCGGGGAGCTGTTTTTT. Amino acid sequence: CASSLRDVTIRNTGELFF.

The chain recombines TRBV2 with TRBJ2-5, with 7 bases aligning to TRBD2. J lost 3 bases, V lost 5 bases, and 6 bases had no gene match. The CDR3 is 14 residues long. The germline gives CDR1 SNHLY, CDR2 FYNNEI. The CDR3 loop is CASSLSGAEETQYF. In DNA form, the CDR3 reads TGTGCCAGCAGTTTAAGCGGGGCCGAAGAGACCCAGTACTTC.

This sequence joins TRBV9 and TRBJ2-5; 11 bases fit TRBD2. The J call may be wrong; the DNA end is better matched by TRBJ2-7. This CDR3 is built from 14 residues. The V gene's germline CDR1 is SGDLS and CDR2 YYNGEE. The CDR3 DNA is TGTGCCAGCAGCGCGGGACTAGCGGACTACGAGCAGTACTTC. It specifies CASSAGLADYEQYF.

The rearrangement uses TRBV5-1 and TRBJ2-5; the D gene is possibly TRBD1 (6 bases). The CDR3 runs 13 residues. V gave up 4 bases and J gave up 5 bases, with 12 bases separating them. From germline, CDR1 is SGHRS and CDR2 YFSETQ. The CDR3, as DNA: TGCGCCAGCAGCGACAGGACTGGGGAGACCCAGTACTTC. Translation gives CASSDRTGETQYF.